This passage covers 8 T cell receptor beta chains from one sample sequenced in a study of blood T cells in healthy people across ages. Through a sample-barcoded 5' primer and a J-beta primer mix, a second PCR was run for roughly 6 to 12 cycles. TCRdb used MiXCR to reprocess the 5' RACE reads, holding one entry per CDR3 protein. Here the sample spans about 600,000 distinct CDR3 sequences, roughly 48% being singletons. Specimen: blood. The receptors were sampled from an older man in good health.

This clonotype has just one count. The chain employs TRBV20-1 and TRBJ2-5, with D uncertain. Germline assignment: CDR1 DFQATT and CDR2 SNEGSKA (reference sequence). This CDR3 spans 16 amino acids. The V and J ends lost 3 bases and 0 bases respectively, with 17 bases between them. The CDR3 reads CSASHRWASYQETQYF. The CDR3 nucleotides read TGCAGTGCTAGTCACCGTTGGGCCTCGTACCAAGAGACCCAGTACTTC.

This clonotype was found many times. The V gene is TRBV7-2, the J gene TRBJ2-3; TRBD1 agrees at 9 bases. V was clipped by 3 bases and J by 3 bases; unmatched bases: 10. The CDR3 runs 17 residues. Germline assignment: CDR1 SGHTA and CDR2 FQGNSA. As DNA, the CDR3 is TGTGCCAGCAGCTTGCGGAAGATGGGGACAGGGACAGATACGCAGTATTTT. Its translation: CASSLRKMGTGTDTQYF.

This rearrangement joins TRBV20-1 to TRBJ2-1, with 13 bases lining up with TRBD2. CDR1 and CDR2 (germline): DFQATT, SNEGSKA (reference sequence). The CDR3 extends over 15 amino acids. V lost 6 bases, J lost 8 bases, and 10 bases stayed unmatched. CDR3 residues: CSAAPGLAGWYEQFF. Written as DNA, the CDR3 is TGCAGTGCAGCACCGGGACTAGCGGGATGGTATGAGCAGTTCTTC.

The J gene is TRBJ2-1, the V gene TRBV12-3 or TRBV12-4, with a weak D call TRBD1 (6 bases). CDR3 size: 11 residues. Between the trimmed V and J ends, which lost 4 bases and 15 bases, there was a span of 13 bases. This CDR3 reads CASSYRDRGFF. CDR3 DNA sequence: TGTGCCAGCAGTTACAGGGACCGCGGGTTCTTC.

This clonotype was seen only once. The CDR3 DNA reads TGCAGTGCTAGAGACTACAGGGGGCGCGTGAACACTGAAGCTTTCTTT. As protein: CSARDYRGRVNTEAFF. This chain connects TRBV20-1 to TRBJ1-1, with 9 bases fitting TRBD1. Germline V gene data show CDR1 as DFQATT and CDR2 as SNEGSKA (reference sequence). V lost 0 bases, J lost 0 bases, and 5 bases stayed unmatched. The CDR3 extends over 16 amino acids.

The genes are TRBV7-9 and TRBJ1-2, with D tentatively TRBD1 (6 bases). Germline loops: CDR1 SEHNR, CDR2 FQNEAQ (reference sequence). Trimming took off 5 bases at V and 7 bases at J, with 11 bases between the two ends. The CDR3 sequence is 12 residues long. The chain's CDR3 is CASSPGDSGYTF. In DNA form, the CDR3 reads TGTGCCAGCAGCCCAGGGGATAGTGGCTACACCTTC.

The chain uses TRBV12-3 or TRBV12-4 and TRBJ2-2; D gene uncertain. The CDR3 is 13 amino acids. Deletions cut 5 bases from V and 6 bases from J, with 10 bases between. Here the CDR3 reads CASSPSRAGELFF. The CDR3 DNA sequence: TGTGCCAGCAGTCCAAGCCGGGCCGGGGAGCTGTTTTTT.

The chain uses TRBV7-9 and TRBJ1-5; D is unclear. The germline gives CDR1 SEHNR, CDR2 FQNEAQ (reference sequence). The CDR3 sequence is 14 residues long. Trimming removed 5 bases from V and 2 bases from J, with 10 bases in between. The CDR3 region has the DNA TGTGCCAGCAGCAAGGACGGTGGCAATCAGCCCCAGCATTTT. Residues: CASSKDGGNQPQHF. The whole variable domain, filled in from reference TRBV7-9 and TRBJ1-5, reads DTGVSQNPRHKITKRGQNVTFRCDPISEHNRLYWYRQTLGQGPEFLTYFQNEAQLEKSRLLSDRFSAERPKGSFSTLEIQRTEQGDSAMYLCASSKDGGNQPQHFGDGTRLSIL.